Sequencing of this TCR beta chain was carried out in a study of shared clonotypes between healthy human individuals. The test was conducted at deep level. Libraries were prepared by immunoSEQ multiplex PCR; TCRdb keeps only in-frame clonotypes and omits some of them. In the table there are fewer than 850,000 clones, 90% to 97% of which are singletons. It was CD45RO-negative cells, positively selected for CCR7, that made up naive CD8 cells, with terminally differentiated effector memory CD45RA+ cells excluded. The sequenced sample consisted of naive CD8+ T cells sorted from blood. This clonotype originated in a man younger than 45 in good health.

The CDR3 coding sequence is TGTGCCAGCAGGAGCTTGGGTGAGCAGTTCTTC. Protein: CASRSLGEQFF. J is TRBJ2-1 and V is TRBV6-1; D remains ambiguous. CDR3 length: 11 amino acids. The ends were cut back, 6 bases at V and 9 bases at J, with 9 bases in the middle. Germline V gives CDR1 MNHNS, CDR2 SASEGT.